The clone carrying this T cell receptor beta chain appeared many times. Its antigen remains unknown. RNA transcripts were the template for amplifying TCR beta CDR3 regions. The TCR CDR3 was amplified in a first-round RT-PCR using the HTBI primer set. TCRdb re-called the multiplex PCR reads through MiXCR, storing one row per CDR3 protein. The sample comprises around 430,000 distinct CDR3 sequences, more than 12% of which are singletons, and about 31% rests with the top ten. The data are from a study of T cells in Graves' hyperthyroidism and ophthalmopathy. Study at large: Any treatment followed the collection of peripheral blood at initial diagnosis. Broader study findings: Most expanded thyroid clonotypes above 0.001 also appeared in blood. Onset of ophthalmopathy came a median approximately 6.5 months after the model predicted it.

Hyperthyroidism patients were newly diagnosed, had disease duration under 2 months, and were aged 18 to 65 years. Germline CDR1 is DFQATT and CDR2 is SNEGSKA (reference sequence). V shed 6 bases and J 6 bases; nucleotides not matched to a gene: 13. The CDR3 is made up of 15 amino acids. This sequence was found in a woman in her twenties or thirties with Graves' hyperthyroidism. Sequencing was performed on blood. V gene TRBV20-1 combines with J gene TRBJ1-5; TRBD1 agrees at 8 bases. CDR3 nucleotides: TGCAGTGCCACGGAATTAGACAGGGGTACTCAGCCCCAGCATTTT. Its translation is CSATELDRGTQPQHF.